This is a list of T cell receptor beta chains from one sample in a study of T cells in Graves' hyperthyroidism and ophthalmopathy. TCRdb re-derived calls from the multiplex PCR reads in MiXCR, one entry per CDR3 protein. The data contain about 290,000 distinct CDR3 sequences, about an eighth of them singletons. Input material: blood. These receptors came from a woman aged 35 to 49 with Graves' hyperthyroidism. Each CDR3 is given with its conserved first and last residue.

V	J	CDR3
TRBV2	TRBJ2-2	CASSGTFSNTGELFF
TRBV12-3/TRBV12-4	TRBJ2-3	CASSLRLGRADTQYF
TRBV12-3/TRBV12-4	TRBJ2-7	CASTIGTGAYEQYF
TRBV3-1	TRBJ2-3	CASSQDARVGPYF
TRBV11-2	TRBJ2-7	CASSFDSSGSLYEQYF
TRBV7-6	TRBJ2-1	CASSLLGGTDNEQFF
TRBV3-1	TRBJ1-1	CASSHLPRVGSEAFF
TRBV18	TRBJ2-1	CASSPFSGRAGEQFF
TRBV14	TRBJ1-3	CASSQDRDRVAGNTIYF
TRBV5-1	TRBJ2-7	CASSPPGGSGRNYEQYF
TRBV7-3	TRBJ2-7	CASSLSGLAGDEQYF
TRBV6-1	TRBJ1-4	CASSADRVATNEKLFF
TRBV6-1	TRBJ2-5	CASSYKREWGETQYF
TRBV4-2	TRBJ2-6	CASSQERTAGANVLTF
TRBV27	TRBJ2-4	CASSPSLTGAKNIQYF
TRBV20-1	TRBJ2-1	CSASGLAEQFF
TRBV6-5	TRBJ2-2	CASSYRYGGTNTGELFF
TRBV4-1	TRBJ2-6	CASSLTGSPLGANVLTF
TRBV19	TRBJ2-1	CASKRGGQSYNEQFF
TRBV18	TRBJ1-5	CASSPPGSGQPQHF
TRBV28	TRBJ1-1	CASSLGVTLNTEAFF
TRBV4-2	TRBJ2-3	CASRKGGSADTDTQYF
TRBV27	TRBJ2-5	CASSLVPRLAGRNQETQYF
TRBV5-1	TRBJ2-3	CASSLVRVDHTDTQYF
TRBV20-1	TRBJ2-3	CSARDLRQGADTQYF
TRBV27	TRBJ2-1	CASSPSGRAYNEQFF
TRBV2	TRBJ1-4	CASSEARGDGEKLFF
TRBV6-1	TRBJ1-6	CASSPRPANSPLHF
TRBV7-9	TRBJ1-2	CASSLRGDYGYTF
TRBV20-1	TRBJ1-4	CSARDQRSTNEKLFF
TRBV20-1	TRBJ1-5	CSASGHGYQPQHF
TRBV18	TRBJ1-6	CASSPDRQGSPLHF
TRBV6-5	TRBJ2-7	CASSYSGRYEQYF
TRBV12-3/TRBV12-4	TRBJ1-1	CASLLGETEAFF
TRBV2	TRBJ2-7	CATRTGLAGGRYEQYF
TRBV28	TRBJ2-1	CASSLLLAEPFLSNEQFF
TRBV3-1	TRBJ1-2	CASSLNYGYTF
TRBV11-2	TRBJ2-3	CASSRSTSGRRVGHKDTQYF
TRBV29-1	TRBJ2-1	CSVSGLAGFNEQFF
TRBV29-1	TRBJ1-1	CSVEVGGTWGSEAFF
TRBV20-1	TRBJ2-7	CSATQIGGETSYYEQYF
TRBV20-1	TRBJ2-4	CSATQGAKNIQYF
TRBV6-4	TRBJ2-2	CASQREGAGTGELFF